The entry below gives a single TCR beta chain sequence along with its context. Its antigen is unknown. This sample was taken from a study of liver allograft versus peripheral blood T cells. On the study more broadly: Repertoires of T cell receptors in transplanted livers were compared with recipients' peripheral blood repertoires. Points from the study as a whole: Reportedly, liver allograft T cell receptor repertoires differed from peripheral blood ones.

V lost 2 bases and J lost 0; bases outside the gene matches: 6. The CDR3 runs 16 residues. The germline CDR1 and CDR2 sequences are SGDLS and YYNGEE. MiXCR was run by TCRdb on the reads, yielding one entry per CDR3 protein. The data hold about 5,200 distinct CDR3 sequences, with 15% to 20% observed a single time. The J gene is TRBJ2-3, the V gene TRBV9; 7 bases are shared with TRBD2. This clonotype was obtained from a human patient who had a liver transplant. T cells may partly derive from the graft donor. CDR3 DNA: TGTGCCAGCAGCGTGGGGGGGGATCGTAGCACAGATACGCAGTATTTT. It specifies CASSVGGDRSTDTQYF.